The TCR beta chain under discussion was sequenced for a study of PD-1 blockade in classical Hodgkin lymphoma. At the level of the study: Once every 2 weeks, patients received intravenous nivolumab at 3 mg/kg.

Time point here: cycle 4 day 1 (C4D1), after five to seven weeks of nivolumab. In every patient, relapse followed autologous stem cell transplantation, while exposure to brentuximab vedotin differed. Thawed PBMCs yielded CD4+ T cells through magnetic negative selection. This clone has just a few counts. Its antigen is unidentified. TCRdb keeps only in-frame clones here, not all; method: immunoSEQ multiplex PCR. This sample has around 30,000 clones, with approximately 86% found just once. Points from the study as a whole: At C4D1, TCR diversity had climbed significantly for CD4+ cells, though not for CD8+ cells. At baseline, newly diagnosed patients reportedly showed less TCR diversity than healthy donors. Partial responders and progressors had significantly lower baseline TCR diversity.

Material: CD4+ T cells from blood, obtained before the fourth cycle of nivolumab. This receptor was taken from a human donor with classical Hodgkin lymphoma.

The CDR3, as DNA: TGTGCCAGCAGGACAGATTTGAACACTGAAGCTTTCTTT. Translating gives CASRTDLNTEAFF. J is TRBJ1-1 and V is TRBV2; tentatively, D is TRBD1 (5 bases). The CDR3 is made up of 13 amino acids. CDR1 is SNHLY and CDR2 is FYNNEI in the germline V gene. V was shortened by 6 bases and J by 0 bases, with 8 bases between the two germline ends.